These 11 T cell receptor beta chains came from one sample sequenced in a study of shared T cell receptors in the human thymus. Assay used: immunoSEQ multiplex PCR; TCRdb lists only in-frame clones, some missing. The table includes about 380,000 clones, roughly 94% detected once. Sequencing input: thymocytes. The source of these receptors is a human donor.

V gene TRBV7-9 combines with J gene TRBJ1-1, with no clear D. The V gene's germline CDR1 is SEHNR and CDR2 FQNEAQ (reference sequence). The CDR3 sequence is 16 residues long. V lost 0 bases and J 4 bases, leaving 15 bases between the germline ends. The CDR3 nucleotides are TGTGCCAGCAGCTTAGCGCCGGGGAATAGACGCACTGAAGCTTTCTTT. Encoded protein: CASSLAPGNRRTEAFF.

This clone was detected only once. No DNA is shown, since the ends of the CDR3 on it are uncertain; the CDR3 is the one TCRdb lists. The chain joins TRBV27 to TRBJ2-1; the table assigns TRBD1, which was not confirmed against the DNA. A total of 13 residues make up the CDR3, ends included. The germline V gene has CDR1 MNHEY and CDR2 SMNVEV (reference sequence). CDR3 sequence: CASTFGPGQEQFF.

The chain employs TRBV2 and TRBJ2-7; a possible D gene is TRBD1 (5 bases). From germline, CDR1 is SNHLY and CDR2 FYNNEI. With 8 bases removed from V and 3 bases from J, the gap between germline ends came to 20 bases. This CDR3 comprises 15 residues. The CDR3 is CASAEQGLPCYEQYF. In DNA, the CDR3 is TGTGCCAGCGCGGAGCAGGGTCTACCCTGCTACGAGCAGTACTTC. The entire variable domain, with the rest obtained from reference TRBV2 and TRBJ2-7, is as follows: EPEVTQTPSHQVTQMGQEVILRCVPISNHLYFYWYRQILGQKVEFLVSFYNNEISEKSEIFDDQFSVERPDGSNFTLKIRSTKLEDSAMYFCASAEQGLPCYEQYFGPGTRLTVT.

The chain is built from TRBV2 and TRBJ2-1, with D possibly matching TRBD1 (6 bases). Between the trimmed V and J ends, which lost 8 bases and 9 bases, there was a span of 11 bases. Per germline, CDR1 SNHLY and CDR2 FYNNEI. This CDR3 region has 11 residues. CDR3 loop: CASPLGAEQFF. CDR3 nucleotides: TGTGCCAGCCCCCTGGGGGCTGAGCAGTTCTTC.

The V gene is TRBV30, the J gene TRBJ1-5; TRBD1 might be the D (5 bases). The CDR3 covers 16 residues. V was trimmed by 0 bases and J by 5 bases, leaving 17 bases between them. Looked up from germline, CDR1 is GTSNPN and CDR2 is SVGIG (reference sequence). The CDR3 protein is CAWSVRDSPIHQPQHF. Here the CDR3 DNA reads TGTGCCTGGAGTGTACGAGACAGCCCGATCCATCAGCCCCAGCATTTT.

This chain connects TRBV7-9 to TRBJ1-4; tentative D call: TRBD1 (5 bases). This CDR3 spans 16 amino acids. V dropped 5 bases and J dropped 10 bases, with 23 bases sitting between them. CDR1 and CDR2 from the germline V gene are SEHNR and FQNEAQ (reference sequence). In DNA form, the CDR3 reads TGTGCCAGCAGCCCTAGGGAGGGCCCGGTGGGGGGAAAACTGTTTTTT. This encodes CASSPREGPVGGKLFF.

The chain carries TRBV18 and TRBJ1-1; D gene uncertain. Germline CDR1 reads KGHSH; CDR2 reads LQKENI. The CDR3 runs 14 residues. Trimming pared 2 bases from V and 0 bases from J, leaving 7 bases between. CDR3 nucleotide sequence: TGTGCCAGCTCACCAGGGTACATGAACACTGAAGCTTTCTTT. Amino acid sequence: CASSPGYMNTEAFF.

This clone was seen once. The CDR3 DNA is TGCGCCAGCAGCTTGGAGTTGGATCGCACAGATACGCAGTATTTT. Residues: CASSLELDRTDTQYF. V usage is TRBV5-1 and J usage is TRBJ2-3, with D unresolved. There are 15 residues in the CDR3. The V gene lost 0 bases and the J gene lost 1 base, with 9 bases spanning the gap. Germline CDR1 and CDR2: SGHRS and YFSETQ.

This clone was counted a single time. The CDR3 sequence: CASSGWTGLFPGNTIYF. Written as DNA, the CDR3 is TGTGCCAGCAGCGGGTGGACAGGGCTATTTCCTGGAAACACCATATATTTT. V usage is TRBV7-2 and J usage is TRBJ1-3, with 8 bases identical to TRBD1. Germline V gene lookup returns CDR1 SGHTA and CDR2 FQGNSA. The CDR3 sequence is 17 residues long. With V trimmed by 5 bases and J by 2 bases, 11 bases remained unmatched.

The chain recombines TRBV15 with TRBJ2-6; D remains ambiguous. Between the trimmed V and J ends, which lost 0 bases and 0 bases, there was a span of 6 bases. The CDR3 is 16 residues long. Germline CDR1 is LNHNV and CDR2 is YYDKDF (reference sequence). DNA for the CDR3: TGTGCCACCAGCAGAGATTACGGCTCTGGGGCCAACGTCCTGACTTTC. Encoded protein: CATSRDYGSGANVLTF. Using reference TRBV15 and TRBJ2-6 for the parts outside the CDR3, the full variable domain is DAMVIQNPRYQVTQFGKPVTLSCSQTLNHNVMYWYQQKSSQAPKLLFHYYDKDFNNEADTPDNFQSRRPNTSFCFLDIRSPGLGDTAMYLCATSRDYGSGANVLTFGAGSRLTVL.

The V call is TRBV12-5, the J call TRBJ2-2; the match to TRBD1 covers 7 bases. This CDR3 has 16 residues. CDR1 is LGHNT, CDR2 FRNRAP, per germline. V dropped 2 bases and J dropped 1; count of bases not matched to a gene: 4. The CDR3 nucleotides are TGTGCTAGTGGTTTGCACCGGGACAGGAACACCGGGGAGCTGTTTTTT. Its translation: CASGLHRDRNTGELFF.